The 24 T cell receptor beta chains given below trace back to one sample, sequenced in a study of shared clonotypes between healthy human individuals. The protocol was immunoSEQ multiplex PCR, while the TCRdb copy is restricted to in-frame clones and leaves out a portion. The data contain 95,000 to 120,000 clones, around 71% of them seen just once; the ten biggest clones take up around 25%. The sequenced sample consisted of memory CD8+ T cells sorted from blood. Subset here: CD45RO+ cells pooled with CCR7-negative TemRA cells. The receptor source for this set is a woman in her thirties in good health.

This clone was seen repeatedly, ten times or more. The rearrangement links TRBV9 to TRBJ2-7; no clear D. V lost 7 bases, J lost 5 bases, and 13 bases lay in between. The CDR3 has 12 amino acids. Germline loops: CDR1 SGDLS, CDR2 YYNGEE. The CDR3: CASLRLRDEQYF. CDR3 sequence (DNA): TGTGCCAGCTTGCGTCTCCGGGACGAGCAGTACTTC.

The chain employs TRBV6-4 and TRBJ2-2, with TRBD2 matching over 9 bases. Germline CDR1 and CDR2: MRHNA and SNTAGT. CDR3 length: 14 amino acids. V shed 5 bases and J 4 bases; nucleotides not matched to a gene: 2. CDR3 DNA: TGTGCCAGCAGTCGAGCGGGAGGCACCGGGGAGCTGTTTTTT. Residues: CASSRAGGTGELFF.

A single count supports this clone. The chain carries TRBV25-1 and TRBJ2-1, with D unclear. Germline CDR1 and CDR2: MGHDK and SYGVNS. The ends were cut back, 4 bases at V and 3 bases at J, with 7 bases in the middle. The CDR3 covers 13 residues. The CDR3 region has the DNA TGTGCCAGCAGTGTTGGTGTCTACAATGAGCAGTTCTTC. Amino acids: CASSVGVYNEQFF. Supplemented by reference TRBV25-1 and TRBJ2-1, the full variable domain reads EADIYQTPRYLVIGTGKKITLECSQTMGHDKMYWYQQDPGMELHLIHYSYGVNSTEKGDLSSESTVSRIRTEHFPLTLESARPSHTSQYLCASSVGVYNEQFFGPGTRLTVL.

The chain is built from TRBV27 and TRBJ2-5; 15 nucleotides align to TRBD2. V shed 5 bases and J 6 bases; nucleotides not matched to a gene: 7. The CDR3 loop spans 16 amino acids. Germline V gene sequence: CDR1 MNHEY, CDR2 SMNVEV (reference sequence). The CDR3 spells CASSLGLAGGPKTQYF. CDR3 nucleotide sequence: TGTGCCAGCAGTCTTGGACTAGCGGGAGGGCCCAAGACCCAGTACTTC.

The V call is TRBV29-1, the J call TRBJ2-3; 10 bases map to TRBD2. V lost 5 bases to trimming and J lost 2 bases; unmatched junction nucleotides: 10. Germline assignment: CDR1 SQVTM and CDR2 ANQGSEA. The CDR3 runs to 16 residues. CDR3 loop: CSVPWGLASITDTQYF. CDR3 coding DNA: TGCAGCGTTCCATGGGGACTAGCGAGTATCACAGATACGCAGTATTTT.

The rearrangement links TRBV25-1 to TRBJ2-1; possibly TRBD1 for D (6 bases). Between the trimmed V and J ends, which lost 2 bases and 0 bases, there was a span of 14 bases. The germline gives CDR1 MGHDK, CDR2 SYGVNS. The CDR3 consists of 17 residues. The DNA for the CDR3 is TGTGCCAGCAGTGAAGCAGAGGGGGACGGCTCCTACAATGAGCAGTTCTTC. Translating it yields CASSEAEGDGSYNEQFF. The full variable domain, completed using reference TRBV25-1 and TRBJ2-1, is EADIYQTPRYLVIGTGKKITLECSQTMGHDKMYWYQQDPGMELHLIHYSYGVNSTEKGDLSSESTVSRIRTEHFPLTLESARPSHTSQYLCASSEAEGDGSYNEQFFGPGTRLTVL.

The chain carries TRBV4-1 and TRBJ1-1; a possible D gene is TRBD1 (6 bases). V was shortened by 0 bases and J by 4 bases, with 9 bases between the two germline ends. The germline CDR1 and CDR2 sequences are MGHRA and YSYEKL. The CDR3 is 14 residues long. The CDR3, as DNA: TGCGCCAGCAGCCAAGATGGCAGGGGCACTGAAGCTTTCTTT. Amino acid sequence: CASSQDGRGTEAFF.

This clone was recorded a few times. The chain recombines TRBV15 with TRBJ2-1; tentative D call: TRBD1 (6 bases). Trimming pared 0 bases from V and 9 bases from J, leaving 12 bases between. Germline CDR1 is LNHNV and CDR2 is YYDKDF (reference sequence). The CDR3 extends over 14 amino acids. CDR3 sequence reads: CATSRDGGRGEQFF. CDR3 nucleotides: TGTGCCACCAGCAGAGACGGTGGCAGGGGTGAGCAGTTCTTC. Supplemented by reference TRBV15 and TRBJ2-1, the full variable domain reads DAMVIQNPRYQVTQFGKPVTLSCSQTLNHNVMYWYQQKSSQAPKLLFHYYDKDFNNEADTPDNFQSRRPNTSFCFLDIRSPGLGDTAMYLCATSRDGGRGEQFFGPGTRLTVL.

In this sample, this clone turned up a few times. The chain is built from TRBV6-1 and TRBJ2-5; TRBD2 agrees at 7 bases. The CDR3 is 15 amino acids. V was pared by 2 bases and J by 5 bases, with 8 bases of the junction left unmatched. The germline V gene encodes CDR1 MNHNS and CDR2 SASEGT. The CDR3 here is CASSELAGGHETQYF. CDR3 DNA sequence: TGTGCCAGCAGTGAATTAGCGGGCGGGCATGAGACCCAGTACTTC.

The rearrangement links TRBV13 to TRBJ2-2; TRBD2 matches 8 bases. V gave up 2 bases and J gave up 4 bases; unmatched junction bases: 6. Germline CDR1 reads PRHDT; CDR2 reads FYEKMQ (reference sequence). The CDR3 loop spans 16 amino acids. DNA of the CDR3: TGTGCCAGCAGCTTAAGCCGGGAGGGCGGCACCGGGGAGCTGTTTTTT. Its translation is CASSLSREGGTGELFF.

The chain employs TRBV4-1 and TRBJ1-5; 9 positions agree with TRBD1. Germline values: CDR1 MGHRA, CDR2 YSYEKL. The CDR3 has 15 amino acids. With 4 bases clipped from V and 6 bases from J, the junction kept 7 bases outside the gene matches. As DNA, the CDR3 is TGCGCCAGCAGCCCCCGGGACAGGGAGAGTCAGCCCCAGCATTTT. As protein: CASSPRDRESQPQHF.

This chain uses TRBV5-5 with TRBJ2-7, with TRBD1 matching over 12 bases. Looked up from germline, CDR1 is SGHKS and CDR2 is YYEKEE (reference sequence). CDR3 length equals 14 residues. Trimming at V came to 4 bases and at J to 7 bases, leaving 6 bases not matched to a gene. CDR3 loop: CASSPGTGGFEQYF. The DNA for the CDR3 is TGTGCCAGCAGCCCAGGGACAGGGGGCTTTGAGCAGTACTTC.

This clone was counted a single time. This sequence joins TRBV7-6 and TRBJ2-2, with 9 bases identical to TRBD2. The ends lost 4 bases at V and 6 bases at J; junction bases unmatched: 6. The CDR3 runs 15 residues. From germline, CDR1 is SGHVS and CDR2 FNYEAQ. The CDR3, as DNA: TGTGCCAGCAGCTGGGCGGGAGGGCGTGCCGGGGAGCTGTTTTTT. Its translation: CASSWAGGRAGELFF.

The chain has TRBV6-4 and TRBJ1-4; TRBD1 matches 7 bases. The germline V gene has CDR1 MRHNA and CDR2 SNTAGT. The length of the CDR3 is 14 residues. The V gene end was trimmed by 10 bases and the J gene end by 5 bases; junction bases not matched to a gene: 10. The DNA of the CDR3 is TGTGCCACGCGGCAGGGCAGGGGGAATGAAAAACTGTTTTTT. Translating it yields CATRQGRGNEKLFF.

This clone appeared a few times. The genes are TRBV27 and TRBJ1-4; the D gene is possibly TRBD1 (6 bases). V lost 5 bases and J lost 0, with 10 bases in between. The CDR3 loop spans 15 amino acids. Germline loops: CDR1 MNHEY, CDR2 SMNVEV (reference sequence). The CDR3 bases are TGTGCCAGCAGTGGGGACACGCCAACTAATGAAAAACTGTTTTTT. Its protein is CASSGDTPTNEKLFF.

This sequence joins TRBV30 and TRBJ1-4, with 9 bases aligning to TRBD1. The germline gives CDR1 GTSNPN, CDR2 SVGIG (reference sequence). The CDR3 consists of 12 residues. V shed 4 bases and J 8 bases; nucleotides not matched to a gene: 2. CDR3 sequence: CAWNRGREKLFF. The CDR3 DNA sequence: TGTGCCTGGAACAGGGGGCGAGAAAAACTGTTTTTT.

This clone occurred once. This rearrangement joins TRBV18 to TRBJ2-1; D is unclear. The CDR3 has 14 residues. V was trimmed by 6 bases and J by 5 bases, leaving 14 bases between them. Looked up from germline, CDR1 is KGHSH and CDR2 is LQKENI. CDR3 sequence reads: CASSPDRTDNEQFF. CDR3 DNA sequence: TGTGCCAGCTCCCCCGACCGGACGGACAATGAGCAGTTCTTC.

This chain joins TRBV5-1 and TRBJ1-4; 11 positions agree with TRBD1. V shed 4 bases, J shed 1 base, and the junction held 6 bases outside the gene matches. This CDR3 has 17 amino acids. CDR1 and CDR2 from the germline V gene are SGHRS and YFSETQ. This CDR3 is CASSTNGTGGTNEKLFF. The CDR3 DNA reads as TGCGCCAGCAGCACGAACGGGACAGGGGGAACTAATGAAAAACTGTTTTTT.

CDR3 DNA: TGCGCCAGCAGCAATAGCGGGCTGGAGCAGTTCTTC. Amino acid sequence: CASSNSGLEQFF. V and J are TRBV5-1 and TRBJ2-1; TRBD2 agrees at 7 bases. Trimming took 4 bases from V and 10 from J; bases not matched to a gene: 5. Looked up from germline, CDR1 is SGHRS and CDR2 is YFSETQ. The CDR3 totals 12 residues.

The chain joins TRBV11-3 to TRBJ2-3, with 11 bases identical to TRBD2. V shed 5 bases, J shed 3 bases, and the junction held 4 bases outside the gene matches. The CDR3 consists of 15 residues. Germline CDR1 reads SGHNT; CDR2 reads YENEEA. CDR3 DNA: TGTGCCAGCAGCGTAGCGGGAGGGTCTACAGATACGCAGTATTTT. Protein sequence: CASSVAGGSTDTQYF.

The V call is TRBV4-2, the J call TRBJ2-7, with a possible D match to TRBD2 (5 bases). CDR1 is LGHNA and CDR2 is YNFKEQ in the germline V gene. This CDR3 spans 14 amino acids. V was pared by 0 bases and J by 5 bases, with 11 bases between. In DNA, the CDR3 is TGTGCCAGCAGCCAAGATTGGGGAGCGGACGAGCAGTACTTC. Protein product: CASSQDWGADEQYF.

The CDR3 reads CSVSLPAGGPPYEQYF. Written as DNA, the CDR3 is TGCAGCGTTTCCCTCCCCGCGGGAGGGCCTCCCTACGAGCAGTACTTC. The V and J genes are TRBV29-1 and TRBJ2-7; 9 bases are shared with TRBD2. The CDR3 length is 16 residues. V was pared by 5 bases and J by 2 bases, with 13 bases of the junction left unmatched. Per the germline V gene, CDR1 is SQVTM and CDR2 is ANQGSEA.

As for this clone: The sample has other DNA sequences that encode this CDR3 too. The J gene is TRBJ2-7, the V gene TRBV20-1; 7 bases are a match to TRBD2. Germline values: CDR1 DFQATT, CDR2 SNEGSKA (reference sequence). The ends lost 6 bases at V and 4 bases at J; junction bases unmatched: 3. The CDR3 loop spans 11 amino acids. CDR3 DNA: TGCAGTGCCGGACTAGTATACGAGCAGTACTTC. Translation gives CSAGLVYEQYF.

The chain joins TRBV25-1 to TRBJ2-1, with 11 bases matching TRBD1. The CDR3 sequence is 16 residues long. The germline CDR1 and CDR2 sequences are MGHDK and SYGVNS. V shed 3 bases and J 2 bases; nucleotides not matched to a gene: 3. This CDR3 reads CASSDRTGGPYNEQFF. CDR3 coding DNA: TGTGCCAGCAGTGACCGGACAGGGGGCCCCTACAATGAGCAGTTCTTC.